Presented here are 5 T cell receptor beta chains from one specimen sequenced in a study of response to subunit inactivated influenza vaccine. TCRdb ran MiXCR on the RT-PCR reads and lists one entry per CDR3 protein. This table holds 800,000 to 1,000,000 distinct CDR3 sequences, around 20% found once. The sequencing used PBMCs from blood, collected 5 days after vaccination. The source of these receptors is a man aged 50 to 59 who received an inactivated influenza vaccine.

This clonotype was picked up one time. The genes are TRBV14 and TRBJ2-1, with TRBD2 as a possible D gene (6 bases). Per germline, CDR1 SGHDN and CDR2 FVKESK. This CDR3 has 14 residues. V was shortened by 1 base and J by 8 bases, with 12 bases between the two germline ends. DNA for the CDR3: TGTGCCAGCAGCCAAGTATTAGCGGCCCATGAGCAGTTCTTC. Residues: CASSQVLAAHEQFF.

This rearrangement joins TRBV29-1 to TRBJ1-2, with D unresolved. The CDR3 covers 12 residues. Germline V CDR1 and CDR2: SQVTM, ANQGSEA. The V gene lost 6 bases and the J gene lost 5 bases, with 13 bases spanning the gap. The CDR3 is CSVQLGDYGYTF. DNA for the CDR3: TGCAGCGTCCAACTTGGTGATTATGGCTACACCTTC.

The chain links TRBV30 to TRBJ2-3; 8 nucleotides align to TRBD1. This CDR3 contains 16 residues. CDR1 GTSNPN and CDR2 SVGIG come from the germline V gene (reference sequence). J lost 1 base, V lost 5 bases, and 11 bases had no gene match. CDR3 bases: TGTGCCTGGCCTGCCAGGACAGGGAGGTGCACAGATACGCAGTATTTT. Its translation: CAWPARTGRCTDTQYF.

In its sample, this clonotype was seen many times. The chain links TRBV30 to TRBJ2-5; the match to TRBD2 covers 9 bases. Germline values: CDR1 GTSNPN, CDR2 SVGIG (reference sequence). The V segment lost 2 bases and the J segment 5 bases; nucleotides outside the gene matches: 6. There are 14 residues in the CDR3. CDR3 loop: CAWSYSGGRETQYF. The CDR3 nucleotides are TGTGCCTGGAGTTATAGCGGGGGTCGGGAGACCCAGTACTTC.

This clonotype was seen only a few times. This sequence joins TRBV6-5 and TRBJ2-5; D is perhaps TRBD1 (6 bases). The germline V gene encodes CDR1 MNHEY and CDR2 SVGAGI. The CDR3 spans 12 residues. Trimming left V 8 bases short and J 5 bases short, with 12 bases between. The CDR3 loop is CASGGGPETQYF. The CDR3 DNA reads TGTGCCAGCGGTGGGGGCCCGGAGACCCAGTACTTC.